This is a list of T cell receptor beta chains from one sample in a study of T cell responses to AZD1222 COVID-19 vaccine. Sequencing used immunoSEQ multiplex PCR; TCRdb keeps in-frame clones, though not all of them. The sample has approximately 140,000 clones, around 95% seen once. The sample was peripheral blood, taken on day 0 of AZD1222 vaccination. The receptors stem from an adult in good health. CDR3s include the opening cysteine and the closing phenylalanine or tryptophan. Fields, in order: D gene, J gene, V gene, clone size, CDR3 protein, CDR3 DNA. The D gene is left open where the match is weak. For some rows the clone size is stated as once, few or many, or as a class when expanded; others skip it.

D gene: TRBD1
J gene: TRBJ2-3
V gene: TRBV28
clone size: NA
CDR3 protein: CASSFSGTGGKDTQYF
CDR3 DNA: TGTGCCAGCAGTTTCTCCGGGACAGGGGGCAAAGATACGCAGTATTTT

D gene: NA
J gene: TRBJ1-4
V gene: TRBV21-1
clone size: NA
CDR3 protein: CASSKATPAATNEKLFF
CDR3 DNA: TGTGCCAGCAGCAAAGCAACTCCGGCGGCAACTAATGAAAAACTGTTTTTT

D gene: NA
J gene: TRBJ1-6
V gene: TRBV5-8
clone size: NA
CDR3 protein: CASSLSTSPLHF
CDR3 DNA: TGTGCCAGCAGCTTGTCGACTTCACCCCTCCACTTT

D gene: NA
J gene: TRBJ1-2
V gene: TRBV6-5
clone size: NA
CDR3 protein: CASSYGGNYGYTF
CDR3 DNA: TGTGCCAGCAGTTACGGGGGCAACTATGGCTACACCTTC

D gene: NA
J gene: TRBJ2-3
V gene: TRBV7-2
clone size: once
CDR3 protein: CASRLPPSDTQYF
CDR3 DNA: TGTGCCAGCAGACTCCCTCCCTCAGATACGCAGTATTTT

D gene: NA
J gene: TRBJ1-4
V gene: TRBV11-2
clone size: NA
CDR3 protein: CASTPGHSSEKLFF
CDR3 DNA: TGTGCCAGCACCCCCGGCCATTCGAGTGAAAAACTGTTTTTT

D gene: NA
J gene: TRBJ1-6
V gene: TRBV6-5
clone size: NA
CDR3 protein: CASSSTSYSPLHF
CDR3 DNA: TGTGCCAGCAGTTCGACAAGCTATTCACCCCTCCACTTT

D gene: NA
J gene: TRBJ1-1
V gene: TRBV20-1
clone size: NA
CDR3 protein: CSARAGIEAFF
CDR3 DNA: TGCAGTGCTAGGGCGGGAATCGAAGCTTTCTTT

D gene: NA
J gene: TRBJ2-1
V gene: TRBV9
clone size: NA
CDR3 protein: CASSVGLDPSYNEQFF
CDR3 DNA: TGTGCCAGCAGCGTAGGTCTAGACCCCTCCTACAATGAGCAGTTCTTC

D gene: NA
J gene: TRBJ1-2
V gene: TRBV6-5
clone size: NA
CDR3 protein: CASSSSAGGYGYTF
CDR3 DNA: TGTGCCAGCAGTTCCTCCGCGGGCGGCTATGGCTACACCTTC

D gene: NA
J gene: TRBJ2-6
V gene: TRBV23-1
clone size: NA
CDR3 protein: CASSQGAPNSGANVLTF
CDR3 DNA: TGCGCCAGCAGTCAAGGGGCACCTAACTCTGGGGCCAACGTCCTGACTTTC

D gene: NA
J gene: TRBJ1-4
V gene: TRBV6-4
clone size: NA
CDR3 protein: CASSRDGTTNEKLFF
CDR3 DNA: TGTGCCAGCAGCAGGGATGGGACAACTAATGAAAAACTGTTTTTT

D gene: TRBD1
J gene: TRBJ1-1
V gene: TRBV24-1
clone size: NA
CDR3 protein: CATSQGANTEAFF
CDR3 DNA: TGTGCCACCTCACAGGGGGCGAACACTGAAGCTTTCTTT

D gene: TRBD2
J gene: TRBJ2-1
V gene: TRBV7-9
clone size: NA
CDR3 protein: CASSGQAGGNTYNEQFF
CDR3 DNA: TGTGCCAGCAGTGGGCAAGCGGGAGGGAACACCTACAATGAGCAGTTCTTC

D gene: NA
J gene: TRBJ1-6
V gene: TRBV9
clone size: NA
CDR3 protein: CASSVDNNPPLHF
CDR3 DNA: TGTGCCAGCAGCGTAGATAACAACCCACCCCTCCACTTT

D gene: NA
J gene: TRBJ1-6
V gene: TRBV6-5
clone size: once
CDR3 protein: CASRRHRVEKSPLHF
CDR3 DNA: TGTGCCAGCAGGAGACACAGGGTTGAGAAGTCACCCCTCCACTTT

D gene: TRBD2
J gene: TRBJ2-1
V gene: TRBV4-3
clone size: NA
CDR3 protein: CASSVGTSGGNEQFF
CDR3 DNA: TGCGCCAGCAGCGTAGGGACTAGCGGGGGAAATGAGCAGTTCTTC

D gene: NA
J gene: TRBJ1-2
V gene: TRBV25-1
clone size: NA
CDR3 protein: CASSDPSKLTVYGYTF
CDR3 DNA: TGTGCCAGCAGTGACCCCTCAAAATTGACAGTCTATGGCTACACCTTC

D gene: TRBD1
J gene: TRBJ1-3
V gene: TRBV9
clone size: NA
CDR3 protein: CASSAKSGAQGSGNTIYF
CDR3 DNA: TGTGCCAGCAGCGCCAAATCGGGGGCACAGGGGTCTGGAAACACCATATATTTT

D gene: TRBD1
J gene: TRBJ1-1
V gene: TRBV18
clone size: NA
CDR3 protein: CASSPMTGGAGYTEAFF
CDR3 DNA: TGTGCCAGCTCACCAATGACAGGGGGCGCGGGGTACACTGAAGCTTTCTTT

D gene: TRBD1
J gene: TRBJ1-2
V gene: TRBV5-6
clone size: NA
CDR3 protein: CASSPNRGLGYGYTF
CDR3 DNA: TGTGCCAGCAGCCCTAACAGGGGGCTTGGCTATGGCTACACCTTC

D gene: TRBD2
J gene: TRBJ2-3
V gene: TRBV9
clone size: NA
CDR3 protein: CASSVIGGGITDTQYF
CDR3 DNA: TGTGCCAGCAGCGTAATTGGCGGGGGGATCACAGATACGCAGTATTTT

D gene: TRBD1
J gene: TRBJ1-2
V gene: TRBV19
clone size: NA
CDR3 protein: CASSAYIYLTDRGDYGYTF
CDR3 DNA: TGTGCCAGTAGTGCCTATATATATTTGACCGACAGGGGGGATTATGGCTACACCTTC

D gene: NA
J gene: TRBJ1-1
V gene: TRBV5-1
clone size: NA
CDR3 protein: CASSLVGQGLEAFF
CDR3 DNA: TGCGCCAGCAGCTTGGTTGGCCAGGGACTTGAAGCTTTCTTT

D gene: TRBD2
J gene: TRBJ2-3
V gene: TRBV20-1
clone size: NA
CDR3 protein: CSASGSGGDTQYF
CDR3 DNA: TGCAGTGCTAGTGGAAGCGGGGGGGATACGCAGTATTTT

D gene: TRBD1
J gene: TRBJ1-6
V gene: TRBV30
clone size: NA
CDR3 protein: CAWSVQGPYNSPLHF
CDR3 DNA: TGTGCCTGGAGTGTACAGGGGCCCTATAATTCACCCCTCCACTTT

D gene: NA
J gene: TRBJ2-2
V gene: TRBV11-3
clone size: NA
CDR3 protein: CASSPRRAGELFF
CDR3 DNA: TGTGCCAGCAGCCCCCGGCGGGCCGGGGAGCTGTTTTTT

D gene: TRBD2
J gene: TRBJ2-2
V gene: TRBV18
clone size: NA
CDR3 protein: CASSRLAGTGELFF
CDR3 DNA: TGTGCCAGCTCTCGACTAGCAGGCACCGGGGAGCTGTTTTTT

D gene: NA
J gene: TRBJ1-2
V gene: TRBV7-2
clone size: NA
CDR3 protein: CASSLAGADRYGYTF
CDR3 DNA: TGTGCCAGCAGCTTGGCAGGGGCGGATCGATATGGCTACACCTTC

D gene: NA
J gene: TRBJ1-1
V gene: TRBV3-1/TRBV3-2
clone size: NA
CDR3 protein: CASSYRVMNTEAFF
CDR3 DNA: TGTGCCAGCAGCTACAGGGTTATGAACACTGAAGCTTTCTTT

D gene: NA
J gene: TRBJ1-1
V gene: TRBV3-1/TRBV3-2
clone size: NA
CDR3 protein: CASSQVAGEAEAFF
CDR3 DNA: TGTGCCAGCAGCCAAGTTGCCGGGGAGGCTGAAGCTTTCTTT

D gene: NA
J gene: TRBJ2-4
V gene: TRBV5-1
clone size: NA
CDR3 protein: CASSLLSVGNIQYF
CDR3 DNA: TGCGCCAGCAGCTTGCTATCGGTAGGAAACATTCAGTACTTC

D gene: NA
J gene: TRBJ1-6
V gene: TRBV5-1
clone size: NA
CDR3 protein: CASSLGQGPINSPLHF
CDR3 DNA: TGCGCCAGCAGCTTGGGCCAGGGCCCCATTAATTCACCCCTCCACTTT

D gene: NA
J gene: TRBJ1-1
V gene: TRBV3-1/TRBV3-2
clone size: NA
CDR3 protein: CASSQGVLGEAFF
CDR3 DNA: TGTGCCAGCAGCCAAGGGGTGCTGGGGGAAGCTTTCTTT

D gene: NA
J gene: TRBJ1-4
V gene: TRBV7-9
clone size: NA
CDR3 protein: CASSRGNEKLFF
CDR3 DNA: TGTGCCAGCAGCCGAGGGAATGAAAAACTGTTTTTT

D gene: NA
J gene: TRBJ2-5
V gene: TRBV2
clone size: NA
CDR3 protein: CASRDLQETQYF
CDR3 DNA: TGTGCCAGCAGGGATCTACAAGAGACCCAGTACTTC

D gene: TRBD2
J gene: TRBJ2-1
V gene: TRBV14
clone size: NA
CDR3 protein: CASSPGSGGPSYNEQFF
CDR3 DNA: TGTGCCAGCAGCCCTGGTAGCGGGGGACCATCCTACAATGAGCAGTTCTTC

D gene: TRBD2
J gene: TRBJ2-1
V gene: TRBV7-2
clone size: NA
CDR3 protein: CASSRGLAGGQFF
CDR3 DNA: TGTGCCAGCAGCCGGGGACTAGCGGGGGGGCAGTTCTTC

D gene: NA
J gene: TRBJ1-2
V gene: TRBV19
clone size: NA
CDR3 protein: CASSFHTYGYTF
CDR3 DNA: TGTGCCAGTAGCTTCCACACCTATGGCTACACCTTC

D gene: TRBD2
J gene: TRBJ2-2
V gene: TRBV9
clone size: NA
CDR3 protein: CASSATWTSGHTGELFF
CDR3 DNA: TGTGCCAGCAGCGCCACCTGGACTAGCGGACACACCGGGGAGCTGTTTTTT

D gene: TRBD1
J gene: TRBJ1-4
V gene: TRBV5-6
clone size: NA
CDR3 protein: CASSLTGDGKLFF
CDR3 DNA: TGTGCCAGCAGCTTGACAGGGGATGGAAAACTGTTTTTT

D gene: NA
J gene: TRBJ2-2
V gene: TRBV11-2
clone size: NA
CDR3 protein: CASSLVERRNGELFF
CDR3 DNA: TGTGCCAGCAGCTTAGTTGAGAGGCGAAACGGGGAGCTGTTTTTT

D gene: NA
J gene: TRBJ1-2
V gene: TRBV5-1
clone size: NA
CDR3 protein: CASSEPSGPLGGYTF
CDR3 DNA: TGCGCCAGCAGCGAGCCCTCGGGACCCCTTGGAGGCTACACCTTC

D gene: TRBD2
J gene: TRBJ2-3
V gene: TRBV7-2
clone size: NA
CDR3 protein: CASSLTSEHTDTQYF
CDR3 DNA: TGTGCCAGCAGCCTGACTAGCGAACACACAGATACGCAGTATTTT

D gene: NA
J gene: TRBJ1-5
V gene: TRBV6-5
clone size: NA
CDR3 protein: CASSRYREWNQPQHF
CDR3 DNA: TGTGCCAGCAGCCGGTACAGGGAGTGGAATCAGCCCCAGCATTTT

D gene: NA
J gene: TRBJ2-1
V gene: TRBV10-1
clone size: once
CDR3 protein: CASSESNRRDEQFF
CDR3 DNA: TGCGCCAGCAGTGAGTCCAACCGTAGGGATGAGCAGTTCTTC

D gene: TRBD1
J gene: TRBJ1-2
V gene: TRBV19
clone size: NA
CDR3 protein: CASRPTGRNYGYTF
CDR3 DNA: TGTGCCAGTAGACCGACAGGGCGAAACTATGGCTACACCTTC

D gene: NA
J gene: TRBJ1-6
V gene: TRBV30
clone size: NA
CDR3 protein: CAWSLNNSPLHF
CDR3 DNA: TGTGCCTGGAGTTTAAACAATTCACCCCTCCACTTT

D gene: NA
J gene: TRBJ1-3
V gene: TRBV6-5
clone size: NA
CDR3 protein: CASSRGGDGNTIYF
CDR3 DNA: TGTGCCAGCAGTCGAGGGGGTGATGGAAACACCATATATTTT

D gene: NA
J gene: TRBJ1-1
V gene: TRBV6-5
clone size: NA
CDR3 protein: CASMTRLVTEAFF
CDR3 DNA: TGTGCCAGCATGACCCGGCTAGTCACTGAAGCTTTCTTT

D gene: NA
J gene: TRBJ2-1
V gene: TRBV30
clone size: NA
CDR3 protein: CAWIGTVEGQFF
CDR3 DNA: TGTGCCTGGATCGGGACTGTGGAGGGGCAGTTCTTC

D gene: TRBD2
J gene: TRBJ2-1
V gene: TRBV9
clone size: NA
CDR3 protein: CASSGREERYNEQFF
CDR3 DNA: TGTGCCAGCAGCGGTCGGGAGGAGCGGTACAATGAGCAGTTCTTC

D gene: TRBD2
J gene: TRBJ2-3
V gene: TRBV19
clone size: NA
CDR3 protein: CASSMGLAGADTQYF
CDR3 DNA: TGTGCCAGTAGTATGGGACTAGCGGGGGCAGATACGCAGTATTTT

D gene: TRBD2
J gene: TRBJ2-3
V gene: TRBV10-3
clone size: NA
CDR3 protein: CAISVSAGGVTDTQYF
CDR3 DNA: TGTGCCATCAGTGTGTCGGCGGGGGGAGTCACAGATACGCAGTATTTT

D gene: TRBD2
J gene: TRBJ2-1
V gene: TRBV5-4
clone size: NA
CDR3 protein: CAGAGGATYNEQFF
CDR3 DNA: TGTGCCGGGGCGGGGGGAGCTACCTACAATGAGCAGTTCTTC